This paragraph covers one T cell receptor beta chain sequence. Its antigen is unidentified. This sample was taken from a study of T cells after posttransplantation cyclophosphamide. Cells defined as naive were viable CD3+CD4+ or CD3+CD8+ and CCR7+CD45RA+CD45RO-CD95-CD27+CD28+. This related bone marrow graft donor gave peripheral blood on the day of marrow donation. Findings and limits, study-wide: TRB overlap between skin or GI tissue T cells and blood was limited.

In germline, CDR1 is LGHNA, CDR2 YSLEER. The J segment lost 5 bases and the V segment lost 4 bases, leaving 0 bases of the junction unmatched. The CDR3 length is 13 residues. The data were produced by immunoSEQ multiplex PCR, yet TCRdb's version contains in-frame clones alone and is incomplete. This table holds more than 30,000 clones, about 89% found once. This clonotype was obtained from a woman aged 60-75 years in good health, CMV-negative, and a related stem cell transplant donor. Sequenced input: naive CD4+ T cells sorted from PBMCs. This rearrangement joins TRBV4-3 to TRBJ2-7, with 12 positions matching TRBD1. The CDR3 here is CASSRDRGHEQYF. As DNA, the CDR3 is TGCGCCAGCAGCCGGGACAGGGGGCACGAGCAGTACTTC.